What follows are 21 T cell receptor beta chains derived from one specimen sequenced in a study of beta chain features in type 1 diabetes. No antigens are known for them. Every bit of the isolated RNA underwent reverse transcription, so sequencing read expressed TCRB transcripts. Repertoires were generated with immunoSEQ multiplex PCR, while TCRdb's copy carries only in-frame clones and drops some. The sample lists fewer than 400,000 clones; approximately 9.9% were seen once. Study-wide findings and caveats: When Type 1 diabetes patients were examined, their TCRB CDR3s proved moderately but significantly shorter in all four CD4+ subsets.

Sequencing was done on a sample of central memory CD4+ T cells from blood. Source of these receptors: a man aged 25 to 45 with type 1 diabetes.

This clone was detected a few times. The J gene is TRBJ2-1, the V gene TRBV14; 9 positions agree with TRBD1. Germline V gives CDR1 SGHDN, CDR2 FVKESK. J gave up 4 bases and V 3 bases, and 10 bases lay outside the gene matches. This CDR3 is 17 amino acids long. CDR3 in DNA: TGTGCCAGCAGCCAGAAACAGGGGGCGGGTGTTTACAATGAGCAGTTCTTC. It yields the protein CASSQKQGAGVYNEQFF.

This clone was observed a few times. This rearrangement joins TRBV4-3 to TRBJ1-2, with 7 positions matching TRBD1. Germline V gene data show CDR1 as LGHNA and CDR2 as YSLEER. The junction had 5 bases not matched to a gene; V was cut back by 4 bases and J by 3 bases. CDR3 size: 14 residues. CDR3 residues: CASSLATGDYGYTF. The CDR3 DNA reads TGCGCCAGCAGCCTAGCCACAGGGGACTATGGCTACACCTTC.

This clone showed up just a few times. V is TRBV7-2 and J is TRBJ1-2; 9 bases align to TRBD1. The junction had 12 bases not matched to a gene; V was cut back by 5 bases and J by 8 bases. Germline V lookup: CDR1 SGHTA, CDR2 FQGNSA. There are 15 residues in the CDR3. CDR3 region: CASSPRTGDERGYTF. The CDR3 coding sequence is TGTGCCAGCAGCCCGCGGACAGGGGACGAGAGGGGCTACACCTTC.

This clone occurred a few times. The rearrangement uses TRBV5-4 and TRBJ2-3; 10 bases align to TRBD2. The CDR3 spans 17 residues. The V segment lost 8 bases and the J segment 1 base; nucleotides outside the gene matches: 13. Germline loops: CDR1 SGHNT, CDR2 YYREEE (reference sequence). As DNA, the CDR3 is TGTGCCAGTGTAGCGGGGGGCGAGGTAGCAGGCACAGATACGCAGTATTTT. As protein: CASVAGGEVAGTDTQYF.

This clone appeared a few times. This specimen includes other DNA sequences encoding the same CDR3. The CDR3 region is CASSQALAKNIQYF. CDR3 sequence (DNA): TGCGCCAGCAGCCAAGCGCTAGCCAAAAACATTCAGTACTTC. The chain employs TRBV4-3 and TRBJ2-4; D unclear. Trimming removed 1 base at V and 0 bases at J, with 4 bases between. The CDR3 totals 14 residues. Germline CDR1 and CDR2: LGHNA and YSLEER.

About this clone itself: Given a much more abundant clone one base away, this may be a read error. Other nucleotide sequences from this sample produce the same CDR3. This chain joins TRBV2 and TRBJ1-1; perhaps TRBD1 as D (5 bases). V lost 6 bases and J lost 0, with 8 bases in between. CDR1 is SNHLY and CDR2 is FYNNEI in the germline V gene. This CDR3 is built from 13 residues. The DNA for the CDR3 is TGTGCCAGCAGGCTACAGGTGAACACTGAAGCTTTCTTT. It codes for CASRLQVNTEAFF.

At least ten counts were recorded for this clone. DNA for the CDR3: TGTGCCAGCAGTTTAAGGGGACTAGCGGGGAGAACCCAAGAGACCCAGTACTTC. It translates to CASSLRGLAGRTQETQYF. The chain joins TRBV27 to TRBJ2-5; 13 bases line up with TRBD2. The CDR3 sequence is 18 residues long. The V gene's germline CDR1 is MNHEY and CDR2 SMNVEV (reference sequence). V was clipped by 2 bases and J by 1 base; unmatched bases: 7.

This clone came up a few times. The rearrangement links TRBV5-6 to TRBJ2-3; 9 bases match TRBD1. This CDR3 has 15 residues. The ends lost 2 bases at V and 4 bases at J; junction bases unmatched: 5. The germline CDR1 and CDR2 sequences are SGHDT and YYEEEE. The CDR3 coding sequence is TGTGCCAGCAGCTTCGGGGACAGGGAGTCAGATACGCAGTATTTT. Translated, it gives CASSFGDRESDTQYF.

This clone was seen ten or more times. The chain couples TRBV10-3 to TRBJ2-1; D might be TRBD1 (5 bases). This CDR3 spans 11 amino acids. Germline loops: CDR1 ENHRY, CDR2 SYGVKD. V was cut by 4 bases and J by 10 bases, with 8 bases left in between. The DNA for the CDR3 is TGTGCCATCAGTGCTGACAGAGAGCAGTTCTTC. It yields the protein CAISADREQFF.

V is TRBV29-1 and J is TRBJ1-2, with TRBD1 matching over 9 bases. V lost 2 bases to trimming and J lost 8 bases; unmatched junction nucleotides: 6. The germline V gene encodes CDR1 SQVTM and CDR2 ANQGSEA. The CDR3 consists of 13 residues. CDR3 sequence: CSVETGQGRGYTF. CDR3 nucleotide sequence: TGCAGCGTTGAAACAGGACAGGGGCGAGGCTACACCTTC. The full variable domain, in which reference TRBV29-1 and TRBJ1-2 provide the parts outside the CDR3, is SAVISQKPSRDICQRGTSLTIQCQVDSQVTMMFWYRQQPGQSLTLIATANQGSEATYESGFVIDKFPISRPNLTFSTLTVSNMSPEDSSIYLCSVETGQGRGYTFGSGTRLTVV.

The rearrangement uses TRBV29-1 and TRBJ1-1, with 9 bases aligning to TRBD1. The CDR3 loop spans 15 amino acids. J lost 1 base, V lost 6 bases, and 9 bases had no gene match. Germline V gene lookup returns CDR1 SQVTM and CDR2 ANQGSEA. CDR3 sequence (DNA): TGCAGCGTGATACATAAGGGACAGGGGAACACTGAAGCTTTCTTT. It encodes CSVIHKGQGNTEAFF. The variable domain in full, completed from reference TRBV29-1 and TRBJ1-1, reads SAVISQKPSRDICQRGTSLTIQCQVDSQVTMMFWYRQQPGQSLTLIATANQGSEATYESGFVIDKFPISRPNLTFSTLTVSNMSPEDSSIYLCSVIHKGQGNTEAFFGQGTRLTVV.

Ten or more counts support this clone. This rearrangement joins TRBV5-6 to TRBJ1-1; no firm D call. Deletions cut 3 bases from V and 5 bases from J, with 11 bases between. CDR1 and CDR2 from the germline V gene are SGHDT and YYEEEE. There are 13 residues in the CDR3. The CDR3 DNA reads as TGTGCCAGCAGCTCCACGGCGAGAACTGAAGCTTTCTTT. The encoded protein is CASSSTARTEAFF.

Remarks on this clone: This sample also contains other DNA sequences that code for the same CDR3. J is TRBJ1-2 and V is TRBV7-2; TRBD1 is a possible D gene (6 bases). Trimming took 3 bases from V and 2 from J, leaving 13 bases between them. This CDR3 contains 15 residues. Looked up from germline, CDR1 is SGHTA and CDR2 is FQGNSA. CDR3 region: CASSLGTGKNYGYTF. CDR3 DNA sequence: TGTGCCAGCAGCTTGGGCACAGGGAAAAACTATGGCTACACCTTC.

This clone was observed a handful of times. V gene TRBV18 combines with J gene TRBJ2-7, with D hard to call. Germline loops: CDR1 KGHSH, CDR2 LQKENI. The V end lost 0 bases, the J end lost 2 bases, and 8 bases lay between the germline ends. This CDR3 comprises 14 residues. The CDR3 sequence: CASSPPSLAYEQYF. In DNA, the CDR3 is TGTGCCAGCTCACCACCCTCGCTAGCCTACGAGCAGTACTTC.

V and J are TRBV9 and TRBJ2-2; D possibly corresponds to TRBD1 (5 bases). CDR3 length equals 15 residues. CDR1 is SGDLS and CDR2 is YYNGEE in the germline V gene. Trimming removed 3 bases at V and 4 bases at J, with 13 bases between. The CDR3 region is CASSEVAGRTGELFF. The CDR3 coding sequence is TGTGCCAGCAGCGAGGTAGCAGGGCGCACCGGGGAGCTGTTTTTT. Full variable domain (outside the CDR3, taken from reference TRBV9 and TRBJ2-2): DSGVTQTPKHLITATGQRVTLRCSPRSGDLSVYWYQQSLDQGLQFLIQYYNGEERAKGNILERFSAQQFPDLHSELNLSSLELGDSALYFCASSEVAGRTGELFFGEGSRLTVL.

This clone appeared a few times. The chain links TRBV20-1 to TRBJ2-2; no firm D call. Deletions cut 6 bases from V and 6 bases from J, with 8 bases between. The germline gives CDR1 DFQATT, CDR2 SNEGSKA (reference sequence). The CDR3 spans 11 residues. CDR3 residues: CSALSAGELFF. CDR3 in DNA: TGCAGTGCCCTGAGTGCCGGGGAGCTGTTTTTT.

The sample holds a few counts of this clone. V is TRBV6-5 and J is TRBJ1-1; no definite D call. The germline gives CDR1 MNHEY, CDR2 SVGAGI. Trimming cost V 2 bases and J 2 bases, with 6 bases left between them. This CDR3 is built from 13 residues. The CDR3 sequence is CASSYTLNTEAFF. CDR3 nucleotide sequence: TGTGCCAGCAGTTACACCCTCAACACTGAAGCTTTCTTT.

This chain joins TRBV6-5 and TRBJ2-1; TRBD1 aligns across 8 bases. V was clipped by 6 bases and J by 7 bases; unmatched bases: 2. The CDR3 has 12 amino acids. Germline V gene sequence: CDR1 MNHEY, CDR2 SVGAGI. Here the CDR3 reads CASRDRDNEQFF. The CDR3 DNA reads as TGTGCCAGCAGGGACAGGGATAATGAGCAGTTCTTC.

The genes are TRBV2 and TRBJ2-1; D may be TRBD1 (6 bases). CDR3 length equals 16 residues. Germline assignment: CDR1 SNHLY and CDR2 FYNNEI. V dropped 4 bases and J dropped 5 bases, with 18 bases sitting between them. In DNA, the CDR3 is TGTGCCAGCAGTGCCCTTGTGAGGACAGAGAACAATGAGCAGTTCTTC. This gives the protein CASSALVRTENNEQFF.

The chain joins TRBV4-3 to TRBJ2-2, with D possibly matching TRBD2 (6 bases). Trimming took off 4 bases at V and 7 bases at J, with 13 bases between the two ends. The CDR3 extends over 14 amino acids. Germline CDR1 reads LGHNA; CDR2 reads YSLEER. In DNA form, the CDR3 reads TGCGCCAGCAGCCCCCAGGGAGGCTTCGGGGAGCTGTTTTTT. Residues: CASSPQGGFGELFF.

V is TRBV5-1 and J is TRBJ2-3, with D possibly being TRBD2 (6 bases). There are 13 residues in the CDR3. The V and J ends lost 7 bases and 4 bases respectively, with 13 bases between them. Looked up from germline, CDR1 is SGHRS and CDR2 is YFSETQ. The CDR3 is CASSLREADTQYF. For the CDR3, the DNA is TGCGCCAGCTCCCTGAGGGAGGCAGATACGCAGTATTTT.